The 8 T cell receptor beta chains listed next were all sequenced from one sample in a study of identical twins. In TCRdb, the 5' RACE reads were re-called with MiXCR into one record per CDR3 protein. The profile shows 420,000 or so distinct CDR3 sequences, approximately 17% of them singletons. The sequenced sample was naive T cells sorted from blood. The receptors originated from a man aged 50-60 years in good health.

This clonotype was picked up a small number of times. V usage is TRBV27 and J usage is TRBJ1-5; the D gene is possibly TRBD1 (5 bases). In germline, CDR1 is MNHEY, CDR2 SMNVEV (reference sequence). The CDR3 runs 17 residues. Trimming removed 0 bases at V and 2 bases at J, with 14 bases between. This CDR3 reads CASSLSVGEVGNQPQHF. CDR3 DNA sequence: TGTGCCAGCAGTTTATCGGTAGGGGAGGTTGGCAATCAGCCCCAGCATTTT.

This clonotype was observed a handful of times. The rearrangement joins TRBV5-4 to TRBJ1-1, with D maybe TRBD1 (5 bases). The CDR3 covers 16 residues. CDR1 is SGHNT and CDR2 is YYREEE in the germline V gene (reference sequence). V was cut by 4 bases and J by 7 bases, with 23 bases left in between. CDR3 in amino acids: CASSPGRGEGSGEAFF. DNA of the CDR3: TGTGCCAGCAGCCCGGGGAGGGGTGAGGGTAGCGGTGAAGCTTTCTTT.

The chain is built from TRBV5-1 and TRBJ2-3; 9 bases map to TRBD2. CDR3 length: 16 amino acids. The ends lost 0 bases at V and 2 bases at J; junction bases unmatched: 4. The germline V gene encodes CDR1 SGHRS and CDR2 YFSETQ. CDR3 amino acids: CASSLGTSELTDTQYF. As DNA, the CDR3 is TGCGCCAGCAGCTTGGGGACTAGCGAGCTCACAGATACGCAGTATTTT.

This clonotype showed up many times. The chain couples TRBV15 to TRBJ2-1, with 9 bases lining up with TRBD1. The CDR3 has 18 amino acids. J lost 3 bases, V lost 1 base, and 10 bases had no gene match. From germline, CDR1 is LNHNV and CDR2 YYDKDF (reference sequence). In DNA form, the CDR3 reads TGTGCCACCAGCAGAGCCCAATTCGGGACAGGGAACTACAATGAGCAGTTCTTC. It yields the protein CATSRAQFGTGNYNEQFF.

Many counts were recorded for this clonotype. DNA for the CDR3: TGTGCCAGCAGCTCCTACCAGGGTTACCTGAACACTGAAGCTTTCTTT. Amino acids: CASSSYQGYLNTEAFF. The chain has TRBV7-8 and TRBJ1-1, with a weak D call TRBD1 (5 bases). V was clipped by 4 bases and J by 0 bases, with 15 bases between them. The CDR3 totals 16 residues. Germline V gene sequence: CDR1 SGHVS, CDR2 FQNEAQ.

The chain links TRBV10-2 to TRBJ2-7; 7 bases map to TRBD1. Trimming took 1 base from V and 2 from J; bases not matched to a gene: 2. The germline gives CDR1 WSHSY, CDR2 SAAADI. The CDR3 contains 14 residues. The CDR3: CASSELTGTYEQYF. CDR3 nucleotides: TGCGCCAGCAGTGAGTTGACAGGGACCTACGAGCAGTACTTC.

This clonotype appeared many times. The rearrangement uses TRBV6-1 and TRBJ1-6; no firm D call. The CDR3 extends over 16 amino acids. V was trimmed by 5 bases and J by 7 bases, leaving 18 bases between them. Germline assignment: CDR1 MNHNS and CDR2 SASEGT. The CDR3 DNA reads TGTGCCAGCAGTCGCGGGAGGACTAATCAAAATTCACCCCTCCACTTT. As protein: CASSRGRTNQNSPLHF.

The chain is built from TRBV7-9 and TRBJ1-2; the match to TRBD1 covers 7 bases. V gave up 3 bases and J gave up 6 bases; unmatched junction bases: 4. This CDR3 region has 13 residues. CDR1 SEHNR and CDR2 FQNEAQ come from the germline V gene (reference sequence). CDR3 bases: TGTGCCAGCAGCTTGACAGGGAACCATGGCTACACCTTC. Its protein is CASSLTGNHGYTF.